The 8 T cell receptor beta chains presented below share a single source sample, sequenced in a study of T cell clonality in common variable immunodeficiency (dated by TCRdb to between 2014 and 2016). Library generation was performed with the immunoSEQ multiplex PCR assay. TCRdb obtained this table from immuneACCESS and retained in-frame rearrangements with V and J assigned. These tables miss some clones; where compared with another copy, unresolved V genes account for less than half of the shortfall, and the remainder is unexplained. With about 66,000 clones recorded, this sample contains no clone counted only once. Roughly 1.7% of the sample is in the top ten clones. Sequencing was carried out using peripheral blood mononuclear cells. All receptors derive from a person between 18 and 69 years old in good health.

This clone was seen many times. The read terminates 3 residues ahead of where the CDR3 ends, so the germline J gene completes it. This chain connects TRBV4-1 to TRBJ2-7; D gene uncertain. The germline V gene encodes CDR1 MGHRA and CDR2 YSYEKL. V lost 1 base and J 0 bases, leaving 10 bases between the germline ends. There are 15 residues in the CDR3. CDR3 sequence: CASSQVSWFSYEQYF. CDR3 bases read: TGCGCCAGCAGCCAAGTTAGCTGGTTCTCCTACGAG.

This clone has at least ten counts. The read ends 3 residues early relative to the CDR3; the germline J gene fills the gap. The rearrangement uses TRBV23-1 and TRBJ1-6; a weak D match, TRBD1 (5 bases). TRBV23-1 is known as an ORF, though its function is uncertain. The CDR3 consists of 17 residues. The germline V and J ends were trimmed by 4 bases and 0 bases, with 13 bases remaining between them. Partial CDR3 DNA: TGCGCCAGCAGTCGACGGGACTTTAGCTCCTATAATTCACCC. The encoded protein is CASSRRDFSSYNSP. The CDR3 in its entirety is CASSRRDFSSYNSPLHF.

As for this clone: The CDR3 extends 3 residues past the end of the read, so its final part is completed from the germline J gene. The chain joins TRBV20-1 to TRBJ1-4; TRBD1 aligns across 7 bases. From germline, CDR1 is DFQATT and CDR2 SNEGSKA (reference sequence). This CDR3 is 15 amino acids long. V shed 6 bases and J 0 bases; nucleotides not matched to a gene: 7. The CDR3 DNA, read in part, is TGCAGTGCGCGACAGGGTCCCTCAACTAATGAAAAA. Its protein is CSARQGPSTNEK. The full CDR3 is CSARQGPSTNEKLFF.

This clone has a count of ten or more. The missing CDR3 end, 3 residues past where the read stops, is filled in from the germline J gene. The chain has TRBV18 and TRBJ2-1; D possibly corresponds to TRBD2 (5 bases). The ends were cut back, 7 bases at V and 0 bases at J, with 13 bases in the middle. In germline, CDR1 is KGHSH, CDR2 LQKENI. The CDR3 consists of 15 residues. The CDR3 bases that were read are TGTGCCAGCTTCACCAGCAGCGGCTCCTACAATGAG. Residues: CASFTSSGSYNE. The whole CDR3 sequence is CASFTSSGSYNEQFF.

In its sample, this clone was seen many times. The DNA ends 3 residues before the CDR3 does, and the rest of the CDR3 is filled in from the germline J gene. This chain links TRBV28 with TRBJ2-3; no reliable D call. The germline V gene encodes CDR1 MDHEN and CDR2 SYDVKM. The CDR3 runs to 16 residues. With 2 bases removed from V and 0 bases from J, the gap between germline ends came to 12 bases. CDR3 residues: CASSLNSETSTDTQYF. The DNA read from the CDR3 is TGTGCCAGCAGTTTAAATTCGGAGACTAGCACAGATACG.

This clone was counted at least ten times. CDR3 bases read: TGTGCCAGCAGCGGAGGGACAGGGGGTTACGAG. Translation: CASSGGTGGYE. The entire CDR3 protein is CASSGGTGGYEQYF. The gene calls are TRBV5-6 and TRBJ2-7; 11 positions agree with TRBD1. The read comes to an end 3 residues before the CDR3 does, leaving the germline J gene to fill in the end. The CDR3 length is 14 residues. From germline, CDR1 is SGHDT and CDR2 YYEEEE. V was pared by 4 bases and J by 4 bases, with 4 bases of the junction left unmatched.

This clone has ten or more counts. The CDR3 goes on 3 residues after the read ends, and that part is filled in from the germline J gene. The rearrangement uses TRBV20-1 and TRBJ1-3; a possible D gene is TRBD1 (6 bases). CDR1 and CDR2 (germline): DFQATT, SNEGSKA (reference sequence). There are 13 residues in the CDR3. The V gene lost 3 bases and the J gene lost 4 bases, with 10 bases spanning the gap. Here the CDR3 reads CSASLQGGNTIYF. CDR3 bases read: TGCAGTGCTAGTCTGCAGGGGGGAAACACC.

This clone has at least ten counts. The read ends 3 residues before the CDR3 terminus; that terminus is restored from the germline J gene. The chain joins TRBV11-3 to TRBJ2-3; TRBD2 matches at 10 bases. Germline CDR1 reads SGHNT; CDR2 reads YENEEA. V shed 2 bases, J shed 2 bases, and the junction held 1 base outside the gene matches. This CDR3 region has 15 residues. The sequenced CDR3 bases are TGTGCCAGCAGCTTAACTAGCGGGACCACAGATACG. It yields the protein CASSLTSGTTDT. The full CDR3 protein is CASSLTSGTTDTQYF.